This T cell receptor (beta chain) was recovered during a study of shared clonotypes between healthy human individuals. In the study overall: CD4 naive cells filled three plates per donor, CD4 memory three, CD8 naive two and CD8 memory one.

At deep level, the assay was performed. Sorted subsets were amplified in replicate PCRs using around 200 ng DNA, roughly 30,000 T cell genomes. The method was immunoSEQ multiplex PCR; TCRdb's version includes in-frame clones alone and lacks a portion of them. Here the sample spans millions of clones, roughly 91% being singletons. The CDR3 has 13 amino acids. Germline CDR1 LGHNT, CDR2 FRNRAP. V gave up 7 bases and J gave up 1 base, with 10 bases separating them. Naive CD8 cells lacked CD45RO and underwent positive selection for CCR7, leaving out terminally differentiated effector memory CD45RA+ cells. This receptor was taken from a young man in good health. Some clones in this sample may be carry-over from other donors' samples. J is TRBJ1-1 and V is TRBV12-5; no reliable D call. The specimen was naive CD8+ T cells from PBMCs. CDR3 nucleotide sequence: TGTGCTAGTGCCCTACAGAGGAACACTGAAGCTTTCTTT. It encodes CASALQRNTEAFF.